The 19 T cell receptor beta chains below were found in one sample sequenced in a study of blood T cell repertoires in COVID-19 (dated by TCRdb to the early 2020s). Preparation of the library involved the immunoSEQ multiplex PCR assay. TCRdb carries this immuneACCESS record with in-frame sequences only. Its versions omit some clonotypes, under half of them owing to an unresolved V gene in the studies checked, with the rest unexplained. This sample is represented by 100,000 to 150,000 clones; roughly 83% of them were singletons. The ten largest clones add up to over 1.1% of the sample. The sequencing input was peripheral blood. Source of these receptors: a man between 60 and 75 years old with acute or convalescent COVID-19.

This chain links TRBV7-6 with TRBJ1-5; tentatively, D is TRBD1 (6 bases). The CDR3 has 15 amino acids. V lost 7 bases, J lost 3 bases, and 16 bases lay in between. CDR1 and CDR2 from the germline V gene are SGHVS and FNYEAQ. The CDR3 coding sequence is TGTGCCAGCATCGTGGGGGGGCAGGACAATCAGCCCCAGCATTTT. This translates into CASIVGGQDNQPQHF.

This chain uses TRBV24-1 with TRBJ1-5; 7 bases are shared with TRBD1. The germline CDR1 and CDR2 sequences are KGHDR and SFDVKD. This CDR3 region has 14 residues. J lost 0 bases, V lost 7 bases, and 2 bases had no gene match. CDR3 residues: CATSQGDSNQPQHF. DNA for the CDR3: TGTGCCACCAGCCAGGGGGATAGCAATCAGCCCCAGCATTTT.

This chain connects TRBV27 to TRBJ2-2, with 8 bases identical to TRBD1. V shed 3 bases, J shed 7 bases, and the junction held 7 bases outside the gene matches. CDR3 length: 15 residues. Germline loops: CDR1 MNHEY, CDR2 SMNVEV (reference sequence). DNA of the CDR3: TGTGCCAGCAGTTTCCGGCAGGGGGCGGGCGGGGAGCTGTTTTTT. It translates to CASSFRQGAGGELFF.

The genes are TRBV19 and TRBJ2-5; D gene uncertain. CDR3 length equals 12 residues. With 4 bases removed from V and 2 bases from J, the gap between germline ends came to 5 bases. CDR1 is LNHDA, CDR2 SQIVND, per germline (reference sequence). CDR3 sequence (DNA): TGTGCCAGTAGTAGCCAGCAAGAGACCCAGTACTTC. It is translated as CASSSQQETQYF.

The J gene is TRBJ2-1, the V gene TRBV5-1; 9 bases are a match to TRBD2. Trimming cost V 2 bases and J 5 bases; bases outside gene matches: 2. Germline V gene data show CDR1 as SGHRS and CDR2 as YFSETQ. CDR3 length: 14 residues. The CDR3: CASSFGGGDNEQFF. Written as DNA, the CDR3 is TGCGCCAGCAGCTTTGGCGGGGGGGACAATGAGCAGTTCTTC.

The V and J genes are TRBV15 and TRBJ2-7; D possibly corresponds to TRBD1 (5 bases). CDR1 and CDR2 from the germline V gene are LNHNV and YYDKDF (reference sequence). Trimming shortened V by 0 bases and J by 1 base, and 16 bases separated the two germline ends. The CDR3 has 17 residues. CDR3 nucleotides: TGTGCCACCAGCAGAGATAGGGGCAGAAGGTTATCCTACGAGCAGTACTTC. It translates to CATSRDRGRRLSYEQYF.

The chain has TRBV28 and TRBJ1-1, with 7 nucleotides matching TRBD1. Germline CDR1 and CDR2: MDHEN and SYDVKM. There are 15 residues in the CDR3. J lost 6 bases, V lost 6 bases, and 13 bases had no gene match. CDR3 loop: CASSTPGTEKSEAFF. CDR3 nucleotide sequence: TGTGCCAGCAGCACCCCCGGGACAGAGAAATCTGAAGCTTTCTTT.

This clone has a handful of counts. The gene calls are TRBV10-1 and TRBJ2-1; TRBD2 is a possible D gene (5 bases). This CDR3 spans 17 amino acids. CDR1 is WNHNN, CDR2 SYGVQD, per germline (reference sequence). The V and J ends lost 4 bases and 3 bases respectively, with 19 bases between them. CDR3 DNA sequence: TGCGCCAGCAGTGGTGGGAATGAGCGGAGAAACTACAATGAGCAGTTCTTC. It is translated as CASSGGNERRNYNEQFF.

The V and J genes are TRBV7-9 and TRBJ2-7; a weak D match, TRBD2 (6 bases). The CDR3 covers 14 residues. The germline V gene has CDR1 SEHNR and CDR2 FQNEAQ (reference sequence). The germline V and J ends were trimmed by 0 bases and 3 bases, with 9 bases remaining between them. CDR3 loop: CASSLAGRSYEQYF. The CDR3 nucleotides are TGTGCCAGCAGCTTAGCAGGGAGGAGCTACGAGCAGTACTTC.

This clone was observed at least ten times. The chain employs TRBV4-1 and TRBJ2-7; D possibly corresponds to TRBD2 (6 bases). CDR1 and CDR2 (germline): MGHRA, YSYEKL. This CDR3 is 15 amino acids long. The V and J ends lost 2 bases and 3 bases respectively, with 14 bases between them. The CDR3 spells CASSQLPGTGYEQYF. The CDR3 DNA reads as TGCGCCAGCAGCCAACTTCCGGGGACTGGCTACGAGCAGTACTTC.

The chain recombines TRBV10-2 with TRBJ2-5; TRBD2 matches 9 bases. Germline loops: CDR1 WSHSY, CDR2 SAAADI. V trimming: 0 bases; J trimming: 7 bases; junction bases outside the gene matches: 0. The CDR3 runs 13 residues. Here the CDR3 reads CASSESLAGTQYF. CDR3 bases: TGCGCCAGCAGTGAGTCACTAGCGGGGACCCAGTACTTC.

The CDR3 DNA sequence: TGCAGCGTGGGGCGGGAGGGCCATGGTGAGCAGTTCTTC. Protein product: CSVGREGHGEQFF. The chain uses TRBV29-1 and TRBJ2-1; 9 bases fit TRBD2. Germline loops: CDR1 SQVTM, CDR2 ANQGSEA. CDR3 length equals 13 residues. V was clipped by 6 bases and J by 9 bases; unmatched bases: 9.

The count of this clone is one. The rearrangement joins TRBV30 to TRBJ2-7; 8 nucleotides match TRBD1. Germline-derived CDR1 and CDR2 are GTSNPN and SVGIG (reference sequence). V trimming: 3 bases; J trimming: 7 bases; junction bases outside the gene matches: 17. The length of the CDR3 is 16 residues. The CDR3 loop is CAWRDEYRGIPGEQYF. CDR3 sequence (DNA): TGTGCCTGGAGGGACGAATACAGGGGGATCCCTGGGGAGCAGTACTTC.

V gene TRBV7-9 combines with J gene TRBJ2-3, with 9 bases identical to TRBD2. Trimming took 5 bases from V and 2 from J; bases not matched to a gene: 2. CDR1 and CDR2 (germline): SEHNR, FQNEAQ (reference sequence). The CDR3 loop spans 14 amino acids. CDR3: CASSASGNTDTQYF. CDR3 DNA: TGTGCCAGCAGCGCTAGCGGGAACACAGATACGCAGTATTTT.

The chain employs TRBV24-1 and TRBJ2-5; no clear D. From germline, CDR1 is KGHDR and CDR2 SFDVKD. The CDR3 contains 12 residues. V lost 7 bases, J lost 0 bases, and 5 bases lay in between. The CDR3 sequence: CATRQNQETQYF. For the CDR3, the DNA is TGTGCCACCAGACAGAACCAAGAGACCCAGTACTTC.

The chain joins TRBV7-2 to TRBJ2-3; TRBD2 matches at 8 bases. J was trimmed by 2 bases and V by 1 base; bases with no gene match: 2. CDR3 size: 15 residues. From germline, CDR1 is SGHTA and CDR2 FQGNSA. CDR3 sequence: CASSLVSGVTDTQYF. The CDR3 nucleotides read TGTGCCAGCAGCTTAGTTAGCGGGGTCACAGATACGCAGTATTTT.

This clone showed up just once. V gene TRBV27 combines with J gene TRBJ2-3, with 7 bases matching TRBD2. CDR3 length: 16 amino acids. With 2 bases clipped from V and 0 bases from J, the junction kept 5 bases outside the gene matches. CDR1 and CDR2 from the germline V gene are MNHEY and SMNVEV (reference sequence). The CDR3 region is CASSLRSGLSTDTQYF. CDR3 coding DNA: TGTGCCAGCAGTTTACGTAGCGGGCTAAGCACAGATACGCAGTATTTT.

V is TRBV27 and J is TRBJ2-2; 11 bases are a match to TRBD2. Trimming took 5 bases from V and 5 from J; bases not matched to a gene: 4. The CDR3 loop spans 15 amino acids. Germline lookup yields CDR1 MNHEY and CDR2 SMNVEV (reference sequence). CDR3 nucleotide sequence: TGTGCCAGCAGTACGCGGACTAGCGGGACCGGGGAGCTGTTTTTT. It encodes CASSTRTSGTGELFF.

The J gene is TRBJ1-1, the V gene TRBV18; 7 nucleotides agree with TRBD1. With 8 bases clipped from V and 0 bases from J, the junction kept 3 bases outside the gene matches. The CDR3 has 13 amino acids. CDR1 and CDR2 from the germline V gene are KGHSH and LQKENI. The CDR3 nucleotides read TGTGCCAGCGCTCAGGGGGTGAACACTGAAGCTTTCTTT. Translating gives CASAQGVNTEAFF.